The 26 T cell receptor beta chains below come from one sample, sequenced in a study of T cell repertoires and HLA-DP antigens. No antigen has been assigned to these receptors. Produced via immunoSEQ multiplex PCR; TCRdb's table is partial and in-frame only. The profile shows about 110,000 clones, 85% to 95% of them singletons. The sample comprised CD4+ T cells from PBMCs. These receptors were taken from a woman in her late teens or twenties in good health and CMV-seronegative.

The J gene is TRBJ2-3, the V gene TRBV9, with TRBD2 as a possible D gene (6 bases). The germline V and J ends were trimmed by 4 bases and 5 bases, with 14 bases remaining between them. The CDR3 has 14 residues. Germline loops: CDR1 SGDLS, CDR2 YYNGEE. The CDR3 DNA follows: TGTGCCAGCAGCACCTATAGCGGAGGAGATACGCAGTATTTT. It yields the protein CASSTYSGGDTQYF.

This chain connects TRBV7-3 to TRBJ2-1; TRBD2 matches 8 bases. The CDR3 length is 15 residues. Trimming at V came to 1 base and at J to 4 bases, leaving 3 bases not matched to a gene. The germline gives CDR1 SGHTA, CDR2 FQGTGA. The CDR3 region is CASSLKAGEYNEQFF. CDR3 sequence (DNA): TGTGCCAGCAGCTTAAAAGCGGGGGAATACAATGAGCAGTTCTTC. The entire variable domain, with the rest obtained from reference TRBV7-3 and TRBJ2-1, is as follows: GAGVSQTPSNKVTEKGKYVELRCDPISGHTALYWYRQSLGQGPEFLIYFQGTGAADDSGLPNDRFFAVRPEGSVSTLKIQRTERGDSAVYLCASSLKAGEYNEQFFGPGTRLTVL.

The chain is built from TRBV7-8 and TRBJ1-1; D ambiguous. CDR3 length: 12 residues. The V gene lost 3 bases and the J gene lost 11 bases, with 13 bases spanning the gap. Germline loops: CDR1 SGHVS, CDR2 FQNEAQ. The CDR3 protein is CASSFSTQRAFF. The CDR3 DNA reads TGTGCCAGCAGCTTTTCGACCCAAAGGGCTTTCTTT.

The rearrangement joins TRBV4-1 to TRBJ1-2, with D uncertain. CDR1 and CDR2 (germline): MGHRA, YSYEKL. V was shortened by 6 bases and J by 3 bases, with 14 bases between the two germline ends. There are 14 residues in the CDR3. The CDR3 sequence: CASRSGEFYYGYTF. CDR3 DNA: TGCGCCAGCAGGTCTGGGGAGTTTTACTATGGCTACACCTTC.

About this clone: Other DNA sequences in this sample translate to the same CDR3. CDR3 nucleotide sequence: TGCGCCAGCAGGCAGCGACTAGCTACGACCTACGAGCAGTACGTC. Amino acid sequence: CASRQRLATTYEQYV. This chain links TRBV27 with TRBJ2-7, with 7 nucleotides matching TRBD2. There are 15 residues in the CDR3. Germline V CDR1 and CDR2: MNHEY, SMNVEV (reference sequence).

The rearrangement links TRBV5-1 to TRBJ2-7; 8 nucleotides match TRBD2. After removal of 4 bases from V and 3 bases from J, the junction contained 6 bases not matched to a gene. Germline V gene data show CDR1 as SGHRS and CDR2 as YFSETQ. This CDR3 has 14 residues. CDR3 residues: CASSPGSGGYEQYV. The CDR3, as DNA: TGCGCCAGCAGCCCAGGGAGCGGGGGCTACGAGCAGTACGTC.

About this clone itself: This same CDR3 is encoded by further DNA sequences in the sample. The chain joins TRBV6-1 to TRBJ2-7, with D possibly matching TRBD1 (6 bases). From germline, CDR1 is MNHNS and CDR2 SASEGT. V shed 8 bases and J shed 3 bases, with 11 bases lying between them. The CDR3 loop spans 12 amino acids. CDR3 sequence (DNA): TGTGCCAGCGGAACAGGGTTCTACGAGCAGTACGTC. Its protein is CASGTGFYEQYV.

This clone came up once. The CDR3 sequence: CASSLEGSSGNTIYF. CDR3 coding DNA: TGTGCCAGCAGCTTAGAAGGGAGCTCTGGAAACACCATATATTTT. This sequence joins TRBV7-8 and TRBJ1-3; D remains unclear. The V gene lost 1 base and the J gene lost 0 bases, with 7 bases spanning the gap. CDR3 length: 15 amino acids. Germline values: CDR1 SGHVS, CDR2 FQNEAQ.

V gene TRBV4-2 combines with J gene TRBJ2-2; 9 nucleotides align to TRBD2. This CDR3 region has 20 residues. Germline assignment: CDR1 LGHNA and CDR2 YNFKEQ. Trimming cost V 0 bases and J 7 bases; bases outside gene matches: 18. CDR3 bases: TGTGCCAGCAGCCAAGATCAAAAGGGGATCCCAGCGGGGGGAGGCGGGGAGCTGTTTTTT. This sequence encodes CASSQDQKGIPAGGGGELFF.

The V call is TRBV6-5, the J call TRBJ1-2, with 7 bases that match TRBD1. CDR1 MNHEY and CDR2 SVGAGI come from the germline V gene. There are 15 residues in the CDR3. With V trimmed by 0 bases and J by 0 bases, 1 base remained unmatched. The CDR3 bases are TGTGCCAGCAGTTACTCAGACAGGGCTAACTATGGCTACACCTTC. Amino acid sequence: CASSYSDRANYGYTF.

The gene calls are TRBV7-2 and TRBJ2-5; no clear D. The CDR3 is 11 amino acids. Germline V gene sequence: CDR1 SGHTA, CDR2 FQGNSA. V lost 6 bases to trimming and J lost 7 bases, with 9 bases between them. The CDR3 region is CASSDLGTQYF. In DNA, the CDR3 is TGTGCCAGCAGTGATCTCGGGACCCAGTACTTC.

This clone was observed a single time. This chain joins TRBV28 and TRBJ1-4; possible D gene TRBD1, 5 bases. Germline V lookup: CDR1 MDHEN, CDR2 SYDVKM. The CDR3 is 14 residues long. V was clipped by 5 bases and J by 3 bases, with 10 bases between them. CDR3 residues: CASSRQPPNEKLFF. In DNA form, the CDR3 reads TGTGCCAGCAGTCGACAGCCCCCTAATGAAAAACTGTTTTTT.

This clone appeared a single time. The rearrangement uses TRBV30 and TRBJ2-7, with 11 bases aligning to TRBD2. Germline CDR1 and CDR2: GTSNPN and SVGIG (reference sequence). CDR3 length equals 16 residues. V lost 0 bases, J lost 4 bases, and 8 bases stayed unmatched. The CDR3 nucleotides read TGTGCCTGGAGTGTCCTTCAGGGACTAGCGGTATACGAGCAGTACTTC. It specifies CAWSVLQGLAVYEQYF.

In DNA, the CDR3 is TGTGCCAGCAGTTTTTGGAGCCGCTCTGGGGCCAACGTCCTGACTTTC. This codes for CASSFWSRSGANVLTF. The V gene is TRBV27, the J gene TRBJ2-6; D is unclear. CDR1 is MNHEY, CDR2 SMNVEV, per germline (reference sequence). V was cut by 3 bases and J by 0 bases, with 9 bases left in between. The CDR3 totals 16 residues.

The chain combines TRBV30 with TRBJ2-5; no definite D call. The CDR3 covers 16 residues. The germline V gene has CDR1 GTSNPN and CDR2 SVGIG (reference sequence). Between the trimmed V and J ends, which lost 0 bases and 2 bases, there was a span of 16 bases. The CDR3 bases are TGTGCCTGGAGTGTACGCCGTCGTGGGCCTCAAGAGACCCAGTACTTC. As protein: CAWSVRRRGPQETQYF.

The rearrangement joins TRBV18 to TRBJ1-2, with D possibly being TRBD1 (5 bases). V was clipped by 3 bases and J by 5 bases, with 13 bases between them. This CDR3 is 14 amino acids long. Germline V gives CDR1 KGHSH, CDR2 LQKENI. As DNA, the CDR3 is TGTGCCAGCTCACCGGGGGTCGCCGCTTATGGCTACACCTTC. Its translation: CASSPGVAAYGYTF.

V gene TRBV5-1 combines with J gene TRBJ2-7; 9 positions match TRBD2. CDR1 and CDR2 (germline): SGHRS, YFSETQ. This CDR3 is built from 15 residues. With 0 bases clipped from V and 6 bases from J, the junction kept 7 bases outside the gene matches. Written as DNA, the CDR3 is TGCGCCAGCAGCTTGGAAGGCGGGAGGGCCGGCGAGCAGTACTTC. Translation gives CASSLEGGRAGEQYF.

The J gene is TRBJ2-7, the V gene TRBV28; 8 positions match TRBD1. CDR1 MDHEN and CDR2 SYDVKM come from the germline V gene. V dropped 5 bases and J dropped 6; count of bases not matched to a gene: 9. The CDR3 loop spans 14 amino acids. The CDR3 here is CASSLRQGLSEQYV. The CDR3 nucleotides read TGTGCCAGCAGTCTCAGACAGGGGTTAAGCGAGCAGTACGTC.

V and J are TRBV18 and TRBJ1-2, with D possibly being TRBD1 (5 bases). V was cut by 4 bases and J by 5 bases, with 17 bases left in between. CDR1 KGHSH and CDR2 LQKENI come from the germline V gene. The CDR3 extends over 15 amino acids. The CDR3 sequence: CASSLGPGHEYGYTF. The DNA for the CDR3 is TGTGCCAGCTCACTCGGGCCCGGACACGAATATGGCTACACCTTC. The whole variable domain, filled in from reference TRBV18 and TRBJ1-2, reads NAGVMQNPRHLVRRRGQEARLRCSPMKGHSHVYWYRQLPEEGLKFMVYLQKENIIDESGMPKERFSAEFPKEGPSILRIQQVVRGDSAAYFCASSLGPGHEYGYTFGSGTRLTVV.

The rearrangement uses TRBV7-3 and TRBJ1-1, with unresolved D. CDR1 and CDR2 (germline): SGHTA, FQGTGA. The CDR3 covers 13 residues. V shed 5 bases and J shed 5 bases, with 12 bases lying between them. This CDR3 is CASSVHMGTEAFF. The CDR3 DNA is TGTGCCAGCAGCGTACACATGGGGACTGAAGCTTTCTTT.

This clone was recorded only once. The chain is built from TRBV7-2 and TRBJ2-7; D possibly corresponds to TRBD2 (5 bases). The V end was cut by 11 bases, the J end by 3 bases, with 17 bases between. The CDR3 is 13 residues long. Germline V gene data show CDR1 as SGHTA and CDR2 as FQGNSA. The CDR3 spells CAVGWEYRYEQYF. The CDR3 nucleotides read TGTGCCGTGGGGTGGGAGTATCGCTACGAGCAGTACTTC.

The genes are TRBV15 and TRBJ1-5; no reliable D call. CDR1 LNHNV and CDR2 YYDKDF come from the germline V gene (reference sequence). V lost 3 bases, J lost 5 bases, and 17 bases lay in between. CDR3 length equals 16 residues. CDR3 sequence: CATSRGDALDYQPQHF. CDR3 nucleotide sequence: TGTGCCACCAGCAGGGGCGACGCCTTAGATTATCAGCCCCAGCATTTT. Drawing the rest from reference TRBV15 and TRBJ1-5, the complete variable domain is DAMVIQNPRYQVTQFGKPVTLSCSQTLNHNVMYWYQQKSSQAPKLLFHYYDKDFNNEADTPDNFQSRRPNTSFCFLDIRSPGLGDTAMYLCATSRGDALDYQPQHFGDGTRLSIL.

This clone was observed once. V gene TRBV29-1 combines with J gene TRBJ1-1, with D perhaps matching TRBD1 (6 bases). V gave up 7 bases and J gave up 1 base, with 10 bases separating them. This CDR3 region has 12 residues. Germline V gene data show CDR1 as SQVTM and CDR2 as ANQGSEA. The CDR3 sequence is CSADRRNTEAFF. CDR3 coding DNA: TGCAGCGCCGACAGGAGGAACACTGAAGCTTTCTTT. Full variable domain (missing parts from reference TRBV29-1 and TRBJ1-1): SAVISQKPSRDICQRGTSLTIQCQVDSQVTMMFWYRQQPGQSLTLIATANQGSEATYESGFVIDKFPISRPNLTFSTLTVSNMSPEDSSIYLCSADRRNTEAFFGQGTRLTVV.

The chain joins TRBV21-1 to TRBJ1-5; no DNA check was done on the table's D call, TRBD1. TRBV21-1 is a listed pseudogene. CDR3 length equals 15 residues. Written as DNA, the CDR3 is TGTGCCAGCAGGGTGACAGAGATACAAGGTCAGCCCCAGCATTTT. This codes for CASRVTEIQGQPQHF.

This clone showed up just once. J is TRBJ1-1 and V is TRBV5-6, with 11 bases fitting TRBD1. Germline V gene lookup returns CDR1 SGHDT and CDR2 YYEEEE. V shed 4 bases, J shed 4 bases, and the junction held 9 bases outside the gene matches. The CDR3 extends over 16 amino acids. CDR3 bases: TGTGCCAGCAGCACCCTAATGGGACAGGGGGGCACTGAAGCTTTCTTT. As protein: CASSTLMGQGGTEAFF.

The V gene is TRBV2, the J gene TRBJ2-1; 8 bases line up with TRBD1. V lost 3 bases, J lost 4 bases, and 5 bases stayed unmatched. CDR1 and CDR2 from the germline V gene are SNHLY and FYNNEI. The CDR3 length is 15 residues. The CDR3 DNA follows: TGTGCCAGCAGTGACGACAGGGGACGATACAATGAGCAGTTCTTC. It specifies CASSDDRGRYNEQFF.